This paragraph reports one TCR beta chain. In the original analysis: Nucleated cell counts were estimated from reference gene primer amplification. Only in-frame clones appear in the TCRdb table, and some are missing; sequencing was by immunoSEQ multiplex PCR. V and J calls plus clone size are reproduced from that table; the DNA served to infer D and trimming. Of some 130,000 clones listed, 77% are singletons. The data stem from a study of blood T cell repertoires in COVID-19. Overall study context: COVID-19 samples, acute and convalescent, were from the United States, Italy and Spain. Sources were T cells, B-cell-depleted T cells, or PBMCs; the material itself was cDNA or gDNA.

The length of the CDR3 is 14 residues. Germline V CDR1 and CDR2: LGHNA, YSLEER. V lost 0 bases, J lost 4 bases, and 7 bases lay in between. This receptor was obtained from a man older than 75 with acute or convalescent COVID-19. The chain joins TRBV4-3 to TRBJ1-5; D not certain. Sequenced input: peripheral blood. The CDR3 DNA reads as TGCGCCAGCAGCCAAGATGAGTCAAATCAGCCCCAGCATTTT. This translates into CASSQDESNQPQHF.